This TCR beta chain comes out of a study of blood T cell repertoires in COVID-19. Study-wide background: Acute and convalescent COVID-19 samples came from the United States, Italy and Spain. T cells, B-cell-depleted T cells, or PBMCs provided the cDNA or gDNA that served as material.

V lost 3 bases and J lost 4, with 12 bases in between. Germline loops: CDR1 MDHEN, CDR2 SYDVKM. The CDR3 is made up of 14 amino acids. Per the authors' pipeline: Amplifying reference gene primers gave estimates of nucleated cell counts. Clones were read by immunoSEQ multiplex PCR, and TCRdb kept only the in-frame ones, dropping some. The V and J calls and clone size were taken over from that table, and D and trimming were inferred from the DNA. The data show 95,000 to 150,000 clones, with roughly 85% seen just once and approximately 4.2% held by the top ten. The sample comprised peripheral blood. This sequence was found in a man aged 35-49 years with acute or convalescent COVID-19. This chain connects TRBV28 to TRBJ1-2; D might be TRBD1 (6 bases). CDR3: CASSFSAGVYGYTF. CDR3 coding DNA: TGTGCCAGCAGTTTTTCAGCAGGGGTCTATGGCTACACCTTC.